This T cell receptor (beta chain) was captured in a study of blood T cell repertoires in COVID-19. On the study more broadly: The samples span acute and convalescent COVID-19 from the United States, Italy and Spain.

Per the authors' pipeline: Reference gene primer amplification yielded estimated nucleated cell counts. Clones were sequenced by immunoSEQ multiplex PCR, and TCRdb holds only the in-frame ones, with some missing. V and J calls and clone size are those listed in that table; D and trimming were worked out from the DNA. The sample records roughly 260,000 clones, around 90% being singletons. V dropped 9 bases and J dropped 7 bases, with 16 bases sitting between them. The CDR3 totals 13 residues. The V gene's germline CDR1 is LNHDA and CDR2 SQIVND (reference sequence). The chain joins TRBV19 to TRBJ1-5; maybe TRBD1 (6 bases). Input material: peripheral blood. This receptor was obtained from a man aged 55 to 70 who had recovered from COVID-19. The CDR3 region is CARTGRVDQPQHF. CDR3 nucleotide sequence: TGTGCCAGGACAGGCCGGGTGGACCAGCCCCAGCATTTT.